This T cell receptor beta chain comes out of a study of blood T cell repertoires in COVID-19. Study overall: The cDNA or gDNA used as material had been derived from T cells, B-cell-depleted T cells, or PBMCs.

Profiled with immunoSEQ multiplex PCR; TCRdb holds only in-frame clones, not every one. The data show about 150,000 clones, around 87% seen once. Sequencing used peripheral blood. The TCR was taken from a woman in her fifties or sixties with active or convalescent COVID-19.

The CDR3: CASSTGPGADYGYTF. DNA for the CDR3: TGTGCCAGTAGTACCGGCCCTGGAGCCGACTATGGCTACACCTTC. The rearrangement joins TRBV19 to TRBJ1-2; no clear D. The germline CDR1 and CDR2 sequences are LNHDA and SQIVND (reference sequence). Trimming shortened V by 4 bases and J by 3 bases, and 15 bases separated the two germline ends. The CDR3 spans 15 residues.